This TCR beta chain was recorded in a study of blood T cell repertoires in COVID-19. Per the original methods: By means of reference gene primer amplification, nucleated cell counts were estimated. Assay used: immunoSEQ multiplex PCR; TCRdb lists only in-frame clones, some missing. That table gives V, J and clone size, and the DNA gave D and trimming. This sample has 250,000 to 400,000 clones, with 90% found just once. The germline V and J ends were trimmed by 5 bases and 8 bases, with 16 bases remaining between them. CDR1 and CDR2 from the germline V gene are SGHAT and FQNNGV. CDR3 length equals 14 residues.

The sequenced sample was peripheral blood. This chain joins TRBV11-2 and TRBJ2-1; tentative D call: TRBD1 (5 bases). The clonotype originates from a woman in her 30s with COVID-19, enrolled during active disease. For the CDR3, the DNA is TGTGCCAGCAGCCCGGACACCCTTAGGGATGAGCAGTTCTTC. Residues: CASSPDTLRDEQFF.